The 32 T cell receptor beta chains below come from one sample, sequenced in a study of blood T cell repertoires in COVID-19. Generated by immunoSEQ multiplex PCR, the TCRdb table keeps only in-frame clones and is missing some. This sample yields about 26,000 clones, of which 85% to 90% are seen a single time; 2.8% belongs to the top ten. Sequenced: peripheral blood. These receptors were collected from a human donor in a cohort sampled during active COVID-19.

The chain has TRBV3-1 (or the pseudogene TRBV3-2) and TRBJ2-5; D perhaps matches TRBD2 (6 bases). The CDR3 runs to 15 residues. Germline CDR1 and CDR2: LGHDT and YNNKEL (reference sequence). Trimming stripped 0 bases from V and 1 base from J, with 9 bases between. The CDR3 reads CASSQDVAAQETQYF. The CDR3 coding sequence is TGTGCCAGCAGCCAAGATGTAGCGGCCCAAGAGACCCAGTACTTC.

V usage is TRBV4-1 and J usage is TRBJ2-7; the match to TRBD2 covers 11 bases. Germline CDR1 reads MGHRA; CDR2 reads YSYEKL. The CDR3 loop spans 15 amino acids. V shed 2 bases, J shed 3 bases, and the junction held 3 bases outside the gene matches. The CDR3 sequence: CASSQTSGGYYEQYF. DNA for the CDR3: TGCGCCAGCAGCCAAACTAGCGGGGGTTACTACGAGCAGTACTTC.

CDR3 nucleotide sequence: TGTGCCAGCAGTGACAGGGGGCGGGATACGCAGTATTTT. Translating gives CASSDRGRDTQYF. The chain recombines TRBV6-6 with TRBJ2-3; 10 bases line up with TRBD1. The CDR3 has 13 amino acids. V trimming: 5 bases; J trimming: 6 bases; junction bases outside the gene matches: 2. Germline CDR1 reads MNHNY; CDR2 reads SVGAGI (reference sequence).

This sequence joins TRBV7-2 and TRBJ2-3; D gene ambiguous. The CDR3 contains 13 residues. The V gene's germline CDR1 is SGHTA and CDR2 FQGNSA. The V end was cut by 5 bases, the J end by 7 bases, with 13 bases between. The CDR3 DNA sequence: TGTGCCAGCAGCCGCCCAGACATGAATACGCAGTATTTT. Residues: CASSRPDMNTQYF.

This chain connects TRBV5-1 to TRBJ2-3, with 7 bases lining up with TRBD2. Looked up from germline, CDR1 is SGHRS and CDR2 is YFSETQ. The length of the CDR3 is 14 residues. V dropped 0 bases and J dropped 5; count of bases not matched to a gene: 3. CDR3 amino acids: CASSLGQREDTQYF. CDR3 coding DNA: TGCGCCAGCAGCTTGGGCCAGCGGGAAGATACGCAGTATTTT. Full variable domain (outside the CDR3, taken from reference TRBV5-1 and TRBJ2-3): KAGVTQTPRYLIKTRGQQVTLSCSPISGHRSVSWYQQTPGQGLQFLFEYFSETQRNKGNFPGRFSGRQFSNSRSEMNVSTLELGDSALYLCASSLGQREDTQYFGPGTRLTVL.

The chain is built from TRBV6-6 and TRBJ2-1; 14 bases align to TRBD2. Germline loops: CDR1 MNHNY, CDR2 SVGAGI (reference sequence). CDR3 length: 15 residues. J gave up 5 bases and V 6 bases, and 3 bases lay outside the gene matches. The CDR3 loop reads CASSSGLAGDNEQFF. The CDR3 DNA sequence: TGTGCCAGCAGCTCGGGACTAGCGGGAGACAATGAGCAGTTCTTC.

The chain combines TRBV5-6 with TRBJ1-6, with D possibly being TRBD1 (5 bases). The CDR3 contains 15 residues. Germline assignment: CDR1 SGHDT and CDR2 YYEEEE. Trimming removed 3 bases from V and 7 bases from J, with 14 bases in between. The CDR3 nucleotides read TGTGCCAGCAGCTGGGGCTGGCTTGTGAATTCACCCCTCCACTTT. Protein product: CASSWGWLVNSPLHF.

This clone was picked up a small number of times. This rearrangement joins TRBV5-4 to TRBJ1-2; TRBD1 matches 10 bases. The length of the CDR3 is 16 residues. Germline loops: CDR1 SGHNT, CDR2 YYREEE (reference sequence). The J segment lost 4 bases and the V segment lost 4 bases, leaving 10 bases of the junction unmatched. Here the CDR3 DNA reads TGTGCCAGCAGCCCGCCTGGACAGGGGGAGGGCTATGGCTACACCTTC. This gives the protein CASSPPGQGEGYGYTF.

V is TRBV3-1 (or the pseudogene TRBV3-2) and J is TRBJ1-1; possible D gene TRBD1, 6 bases. V was clipped by 3 bases and J by 10 bases, with 18 bases between them. The germline CDR1 and CDR2 sequences are LGHDT and YNNKEL (reference sequence). This CDR3 comprises 14 residues. CDR3 in amino acids: CASSQGDKAPAAFF. The CDR3 region has the DNA TGTGCCAGCAGCCAGGGGGACAAGGCTCCTGCAGCTTTCTTT.

The chain carries TRBV6-1 and TRBJ2-3; 11 bases are a match to TRBD2. The germline V gene has CDR1 MNHNS and CDR2 SASEGT. The V and J ends lost 0 bases and 0 bases, in that order; junction bases with no gene match: 5. This CDR3 spans 18 amino acids. This CDR3 is CASSEAFRTSGSTDTQYF. CDR3 sequence (DNA): TGTGCCAGCAGTGAAGCCTTCCGGACTAGCGGGAGCACAGATACGCAGTATTTT.

The gene calls are TRBV5-4 and TRBJ2-1, with a possible D match to TRBD2 (5 bases). Looked up from germline, CDR1 is SGHNT and CDR2 is YYREEE (reference sequence). V lost 3 bases to trimming and J lost 0 bases, with 7 bases between them. This CDR3 spans 14 amino acids. The CDR3 region is CASSSGVSYNEQFF. CDR3 DNA: TGTGCCAGCAGCTCCGGGGTCTCCTACAATGAGCAGTTCTTC.

The DNA for the CDR3 is TGTGCCAGCAGCAGCGATGACAGGGTCGGCTACACCTTC. This codes for CASSSDDRVGYTF. The chain is built from TRBV7-9 and TRBJ1-2, with 7 nucleotides matching TRBD1. Germline values: CDR1 SEHNR, CDR2 FQNEAQ (reference sequence). With 5 bases clipped from V and 8 bases from J, the junction kept 8 bases outside the gene matches. The CDR3 is 13 residues long.

The CDR3 loop is CASSHLPGDRGGYTF. In DNA form, the CDR3 reads TGTGCCAGCAGCCATCTCCCGGGGGACAGAGGCGGCTACACCTTC. The chain combines TRBV3-1 (or the pseudogene TRBV3-2) with TRBJ1-2; the match to TRBD1 covers 7 bases. The CDR3 runs to 15 residues. V trimming: 3 bases; J trimming: 8 bases; junction bases outside the gene matches: 12. Germline values: CDR1 LGHDT, CDR2 YNNKEL (reference sequence).

The chain combines TRBV5-4 with TRBJ2-3; 8 nucleotides align to TRBD2. Germline CDR1 is SGHNT and CDR2 is YYREEE (reference sequence). J lost 2 bases, V lost 4 bases, and 3 bases had no gene match. This CDR3 has 14 amino acids. The DNA for the CDR3 is TGTGCCAGCAGCGCGACTAGCGTCACAGATACGCAGTATTTT. Protein: CASSATSVTDTQYF.

J is TRBJ2-7 and V is TRBV6-1; possible D gene TRBD2, 6 bases. Deletions cut 3 bases from V and 2 bases from J, with 14 bases between. Germline V gives CDR1 MNHNS, CDR2 SASEGT. The CDR3 loop spans 15 amino acids. The CDR3: CASSEAPGLTYEQYF. CDR3 in DNA: TGTGCCAGCAGTGAGGCCCCGGGACTTACCTACGAGCAGTACTTC.

This chain connects TRBV6-6 to TRBJ1-1, with 9 positions matching TRBD1. This CDR3 is 16 amino acids long. With 6 bases clipped from V and 5 bases from J, the junction kept 13 bases outside the gene matches. Germline CDR1 MNHNY, CDR2 SVGAGI (reference sequence). The CDR3 region has the DNA TGTGCCAGCAGCACTACAGGGGGCCTTCGGGGAACTGAAGCTTTCTTT. It is translated as CASSTTGGLRGTEAFF.

This clone has a single count. This chain connects TRBV3-1 (or the pseudogene TRBV3-2) to TRBJ2-5; 8 nucleotides line up with TRBD2. V lost 0 bases, J lost 1 base, and 10 bases stayed unmatched. Germline CDR1 and CDR2: LGHDT and YNNKEL (reference sequence). This CDR3 region has 18 residues. The chain's CDR3 is CASSQDLGRGALQETQYF. In nucleotides, the CDR3 is TGTGCCAGCAGCCAAGATCTGGGGCGGGGGGCTCTCCAAGAGACCCAGTACTTC.

The rearrangement links TRBV7-6 to TRBJ2-1; D uncertain. The CDR3 has 16 residues. The germline CDR1 and CDR2 sequences are SGHVS and FNYEAQ. Trimming stripped 3 bases from V and 7 bases from J, with 19 bases between. CDR3 bases: TGTGCCAGCAGCTTGTCCTACAGCAACACTGGGAATGAGCAGTTCTTC. Translated, it gives CASSLSYSNTGNEQFF.

This sequence joins TRBV30 and TRBJ1-1, with unresolved D. Germline V lookup: CDR1 GTSNPN, CDR2 SVGIG (reference sequence). V dropped 2 bases and J dropped 5 bases, with 21 bases sitting between them. There are 16 residues in the CDR3. The CDR3, as DNA: TGTGCCTGGAGTCTCCGACCCGCCCTAAGCGGGACTGAAGCTTTCTTT. It translates to CAWSLRPALSGTEAFF.

The chain is built from TRBV28 and TRBJ2-1; 9 bases are shared with TRBD2. Losses at the gene ends were 6 bases for V and 6 bases for J; bases not matched to a gene: 9. Germline values: CDR1 MDHEN, CDR2 SYDVKM. The CDR3 has 15 residues. The CDR3 DNA follows: TGTGCCAGCAGCCACAGCGGGAGGCCCTCCAATGAGCAGTTCTTC. This translates into CASSHSGRPSNEQFF.

The chain joins TRBV13 to TRBJ1-2, with 9 nucleotides matching TRBD1. This CDR3 comprises 14 residues. J gave up 7 bases and V 5 bases, and 8 bases lay outside the gene matches. Germline V CDR1 and CDR2: PRHDT, FYEKMQ (reference sequence). CDR3 bases: TGTGCCAGCAGCCGCAGCCAACAGGGGGCTGGCTACACCTTC. It codes for CASSRSQQGAGYTF.

V gene TRBV2 combines with J gene TRBJ1-1; D might be TRBD1 (5 bases). Trimming cost V 5 bases and J 3 bases, with 13 bases left between them. CDR3 size: 14 residues. The germline V gene encodes CDR1 SNHLY and CDR2 FYNNEI. The CDR3: CASSPQVGDTEAFF. For the CDR3, the DNA is TGTGCCAGCAGTCCACAGGTTGGGGACACTGAAGCTTTCTTT.

The J gene is TRBJ1-1, the V gene TRBV15, with TRBD1 as a possible D gene (5 bases). Germline lookup yields CDR1 LNHNV and CDR2 YYDKDF (reference sequence). V was shortened by 1 base and J by 1 base, with 10 bases between the two germline ends. The CDR3 loop spans 15 amino acids. Here the CDR3 reads CATSRVRTTNTEAFF. The CDR3 DNA reads as TGTGCCACCAGCAGAGTTAGGACAACGAACACTGAAGCTTTCTTT.

The chain is built from TRBV10-3 and TRBJ2-3, with TRBD2 matching over 11 bases. The CDR3 runs to 15 residues. Trimming removed 4 bases from V and 0 bases from J; junction bases left unmatched: 0. From germline, CDR1 is ENHRY and CDR2 SYGVKD. The CDR3 protein is CAISGTSGSTDTQYF. In DNA, the CDR3 is TGTGCCATCAGTGGGACTAGCGGGAGCACAGATACGCAGTATTTT.

The chain combines TRBV30 with TRBJ1-5; 11 bases are a match to TRBD1. Looked up from germline, CDR1 is GTSNPN and CDR2 is SVGIG (reference sequence). V dropped 0 bases and J dropped 0; count of bases not matched to a gene: 22. CDR3 length: 23 amino acids. This CDR3 reads CAWSVKSRTGGLSYPYSNQPQHF. The DNA of the CDR3 is TGTGCCTGGAGTGTAAAGTCCCGGACAGGGGGCCTCTCATATCCCTATAGCAATCAGCCCCAGCATTTT.

In this sample, this clone turned up once. The V gene is TRBV5-1, the J gene TRBJ2-5; 8 positions match TRBD1. V gave up 2 bases and J gave up 4 bases; unmatched junction bases: 1. Germline CDR1 SGHRS, CDR2 YFSETQ. This CDR3 comprises 13 residues. The CDR3 DNA sequence: TGCGCCAGCAGCTTTGGACAGGGAGAGACCCAGTACTTC. Encoded protein: CASSFGQGETQYF.

V usage is TRBV28 and J usage is TRBJ1-4, with D maybe TRBD1 (6 bases). The CDR3 is made up of 17 amino acids. Per germline, CDR1 MDHEN and CDR2 SYDVKM. The V end was cut by 4 bases, the J end by 7 bases, with 22 bases between. CDR3 residues: CASSSFWGRGYFEKLFF. CDR3 sequence (DNA): TGTGCCAGCAGTTCCTTTTGGGGCAGGGGATATTTTGAAAAACTGTTTTTT.

V is TRBV24-1 and J is TRBJ1-2; 10 bases align to TRBD1. Germline V gene data show CDR1 as KGHDR and CDR2 as SFDVKD. V lost 7 bases to trimming and J lost 5 bases; unmatched junction nucleotides: 15. The CDR3 loop spans 17 amino acids. The DNA for the CDR3 is TGTGCCACCAGGAGCGGGGCCCCGGGACAGGGGAAGTATGGCTACACCTTC. It encodes CATRSGAPGQGKYGYTF.

The V gene is TRBV6-5, the J gene TRBJ1-4; D call uncertain. This CDR3 spans 16 amino acids. Germline values: CDR1 MNHEY, CDR2 SVGAGI. V lost 0 bases, J lost 6 bases, and 14 bases lay in between. In DNA, the CDR3 is TGTGCCAGCAGTTACTCGGCAGGACGGGGTGATGAAAAACTGTTTTTT. Protein sequence: CASSYSAGRGDEKLFF.

V and J are TRBV28 and TRBJ2-2; TRBD2 might be the D (6 bases). V lost 4 bases, J lost 7 bases, and 16 bases lay in between. CDR3 length: 15 residues. The germline V gene encodes CDR1 MDHEN and CDR2 SYDVKM. Here the CDR3 reads CASSSGSLRLGELFF. The CDR3 DNA sequence: TGTGCCAGCAGTTCCGGGAGTCTAAGGCTCGGGGAGCTGTTTTTT.

The CDR3 loop is CASSEAQGTTEAFF. The CDR3 bases are TGTGCCAGCAGTGAAGCCCAGGGAACCACTGAAGCTTTCTTT. This chain uses TRBV2 with TRBJ1-1; D is possibly TRBD1 (5 bases). Per the germline V gene, CDR1 is SNHLY and CDR2 is FYNNEI. This CDR3 is built from 14 residues. V dropped 0 bases and J dropped 4 bases, with 9 bases sitting between them. Full variable domain (missing parts from reference TRBV2 and TRBJ1-1): EPEVTQTPSHQVTQMGQEVILRCVPISNHLYFYWYRQILGQKVEFLVSFYNNEISEKSEIFDDQFSVERPDGSNFTLKIRSTKLEDSAMYFCASSEAQGTTEAFFGQGTRLTVV.

CDR3 nucleotide sequence: TGTGCCAGCAGCCAAGGACTAGATACGCAGTATTTT. Its protein product is CASSQGLDTQYF. The chain carries TRBV3-1 (or the pseudogene TRBV3-2) and TRBJ2-3; D remains ambiguous. Germline V lookup: CDR1 LGHDT, CDR2 YNNKEL (reference sequence). V was cut by 1 base and J by 5 bases, with 4 bases left in between. The CDR3 runs 12 residues.